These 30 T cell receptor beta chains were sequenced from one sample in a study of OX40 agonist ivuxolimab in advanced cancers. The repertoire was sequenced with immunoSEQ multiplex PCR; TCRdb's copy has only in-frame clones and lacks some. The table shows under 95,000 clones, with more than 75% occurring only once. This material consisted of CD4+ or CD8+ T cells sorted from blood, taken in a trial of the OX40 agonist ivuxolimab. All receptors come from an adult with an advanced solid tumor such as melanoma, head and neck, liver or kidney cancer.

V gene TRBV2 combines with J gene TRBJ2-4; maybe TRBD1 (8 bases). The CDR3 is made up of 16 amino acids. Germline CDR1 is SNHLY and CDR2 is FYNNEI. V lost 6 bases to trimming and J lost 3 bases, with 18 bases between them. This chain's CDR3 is CASRTGQGGGKNIQYF. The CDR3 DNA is TGTGCCAGCAGGACCGGACAGGGAGGGGGCAAAAACATTCAGTACTTC. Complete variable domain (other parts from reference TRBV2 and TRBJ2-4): EPEVTQTPSHQVTQMGQEVILRCVPISNHLYFYWYRQILGQKVEFLVSFYNNEISEKSEIFDDQFSVERPDGSNFTLKIRSTKLEDSAMYFCASRTGQGGGKNIQYFGAGTRLSVL.

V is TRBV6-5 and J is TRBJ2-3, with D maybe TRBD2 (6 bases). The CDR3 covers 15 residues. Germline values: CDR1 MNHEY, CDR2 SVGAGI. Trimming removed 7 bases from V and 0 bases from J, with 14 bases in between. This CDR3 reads CASTPAGSSTDTQYF. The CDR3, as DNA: TGTGCCAGCACCCCAGCGGGCTCCAGCACAGATACGCAGTATTTT.

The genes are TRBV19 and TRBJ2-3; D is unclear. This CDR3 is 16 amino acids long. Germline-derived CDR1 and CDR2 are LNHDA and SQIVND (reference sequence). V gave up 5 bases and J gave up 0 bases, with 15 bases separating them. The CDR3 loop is CASSPRVGSSTDTQYF. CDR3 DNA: TGTGCCAGTAGTCCCCGGGTCGGATCTAGCACAGATACGCAGTATTTT.

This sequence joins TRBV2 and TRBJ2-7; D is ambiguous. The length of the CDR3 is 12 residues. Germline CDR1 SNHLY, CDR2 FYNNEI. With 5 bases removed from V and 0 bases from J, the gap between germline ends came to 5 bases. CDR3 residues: CASSKSSYEQYF. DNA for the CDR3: TGTGCCAGCAGTAAAAGCTCCTACGAGCAGTACTTC. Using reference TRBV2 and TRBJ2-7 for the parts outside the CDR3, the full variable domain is EPEVTQTPSHQVTQMGQEVILRCVPISNHLYFYWYRQILGQKVEFLVSFYNNEISEKSEIFDDQFSVERPDGSNFTLKIRSTKLEDSAMYFCASSKSSYEQYFGPGTRLTVT.

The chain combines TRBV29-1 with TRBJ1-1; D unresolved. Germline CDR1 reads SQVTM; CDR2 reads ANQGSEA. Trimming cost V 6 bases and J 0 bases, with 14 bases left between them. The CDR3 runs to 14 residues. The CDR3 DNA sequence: TGCAGCGTCTCCCTGAGCGGCGTGAACACTGAAGCTTTCTTT. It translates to CSVSLSGVNTEAFF. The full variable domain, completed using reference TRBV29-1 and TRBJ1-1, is SAVISQKPSRDICQRGTSLTIQCQVDSQVTMMFWYRQQPGQSLTLIATANQGSEATYESGFVIDKFPISRPNLTFSTLTVSNMSPEDSSIYLCSVSLSGVNTEAFFGQGTRLTVV.

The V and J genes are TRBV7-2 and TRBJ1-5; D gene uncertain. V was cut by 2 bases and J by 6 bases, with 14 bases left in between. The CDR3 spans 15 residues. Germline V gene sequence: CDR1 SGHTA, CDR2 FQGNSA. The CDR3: CASSLLGSGGQPQHF. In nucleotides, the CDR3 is TGTGCCAGCAGCTTATTAGGTTCGGGCGGTCAGCCCCAGCATTTT.

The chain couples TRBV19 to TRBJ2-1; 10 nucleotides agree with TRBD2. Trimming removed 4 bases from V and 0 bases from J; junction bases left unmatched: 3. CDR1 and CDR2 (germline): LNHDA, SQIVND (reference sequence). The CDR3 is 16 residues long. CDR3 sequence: CASSTRTSGSYNEQFF. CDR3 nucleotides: TGTGCCAGTAGTACCCGGACTAGCGGCTCCTACAATGAGCAGTTCTTC.

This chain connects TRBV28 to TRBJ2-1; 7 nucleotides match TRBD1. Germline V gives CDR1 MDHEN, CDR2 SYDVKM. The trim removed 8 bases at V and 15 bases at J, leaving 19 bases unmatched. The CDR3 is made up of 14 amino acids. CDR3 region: CASLTLGVVQGLFF. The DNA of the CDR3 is TGTGCCAGCCTCACCCTAGGGGTCGTACAGGGGTTGTTCTTC.

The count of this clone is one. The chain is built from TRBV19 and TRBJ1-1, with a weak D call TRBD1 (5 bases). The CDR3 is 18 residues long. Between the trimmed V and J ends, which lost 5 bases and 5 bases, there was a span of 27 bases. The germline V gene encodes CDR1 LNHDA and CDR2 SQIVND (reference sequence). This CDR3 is CASSGPNVVTGGGTEAFF. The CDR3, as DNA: TGTGCCAGTAGTGGCCCCAACGTAGTAACGGGGGGGGGAACTGAAGCTTTCTTT.

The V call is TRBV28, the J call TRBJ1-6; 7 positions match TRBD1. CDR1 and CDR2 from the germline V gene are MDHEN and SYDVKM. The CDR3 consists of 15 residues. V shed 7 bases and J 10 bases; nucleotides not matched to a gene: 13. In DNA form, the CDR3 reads TGTGCCAGCATTGAGGGGGCTTACGGCAACTCACCCCTCCACTTT. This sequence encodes CASIEGAYGNSPLHF. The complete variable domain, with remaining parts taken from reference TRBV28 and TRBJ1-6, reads DVKVTQSSRYLVKRTGEKVFLECVQDMDHENMFWYRQDPGLGLRLIYFSYDVKMKEKGDIPEGYSVSREKKERFSLILESASTNQTSMYLCASIEGAYGNSPLHFGNGTRLTVT.

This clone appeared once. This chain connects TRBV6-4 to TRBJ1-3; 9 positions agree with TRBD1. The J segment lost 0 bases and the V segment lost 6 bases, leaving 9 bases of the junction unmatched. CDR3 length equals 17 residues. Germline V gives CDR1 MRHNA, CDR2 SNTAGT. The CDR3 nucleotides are TGTGCCAGCAGGGGGGGGGACAGGGCCATCTCTGGAAACACCATATATTTT. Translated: CASRGGDRAISGNTIYF.

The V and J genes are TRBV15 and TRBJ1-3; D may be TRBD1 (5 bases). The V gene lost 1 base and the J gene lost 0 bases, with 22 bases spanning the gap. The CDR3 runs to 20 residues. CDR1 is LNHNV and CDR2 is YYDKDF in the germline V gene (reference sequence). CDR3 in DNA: TGTGCCACCAGCAGAGCCATAATGGGAAGGGGACGCAGCTCTGGAAACACCATATATTTT. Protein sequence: CATSRAIMGRGRSSGNTIYF.

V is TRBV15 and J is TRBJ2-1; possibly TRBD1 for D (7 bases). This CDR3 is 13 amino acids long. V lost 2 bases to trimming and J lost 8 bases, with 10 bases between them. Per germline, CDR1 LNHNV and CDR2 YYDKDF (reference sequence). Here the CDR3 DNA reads TGTGCCACCAGCAGATCAGGGGGGCATGAGCAGTTCTTC. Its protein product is CATSRSGGHEQFF.

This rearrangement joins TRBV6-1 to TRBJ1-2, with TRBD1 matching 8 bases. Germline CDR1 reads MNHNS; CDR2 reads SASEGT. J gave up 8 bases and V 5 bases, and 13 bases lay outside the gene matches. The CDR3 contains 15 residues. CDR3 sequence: CASSLFSQGAEGYTF. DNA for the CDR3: TGTGCCAGCAGTCTATTCTCCCAGGGGGCGGAGGGCTACACCTTC.

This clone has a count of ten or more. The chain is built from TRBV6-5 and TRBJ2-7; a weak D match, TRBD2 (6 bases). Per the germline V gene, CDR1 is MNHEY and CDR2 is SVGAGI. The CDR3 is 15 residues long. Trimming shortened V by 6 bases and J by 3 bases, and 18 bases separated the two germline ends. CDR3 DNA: TGTGCCAGCAGAATTCTCCCGGGACTCGGCTACGAGCAGTACTTC. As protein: CASRILPGLGYEQYF.

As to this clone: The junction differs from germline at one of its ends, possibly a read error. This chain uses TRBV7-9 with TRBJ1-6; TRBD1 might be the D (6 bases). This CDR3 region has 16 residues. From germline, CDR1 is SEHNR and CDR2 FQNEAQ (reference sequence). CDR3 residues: CASSYGGGTYNSPLHF. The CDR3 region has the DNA TGTGCCAGTAGCTACGGAGGGGGGACCTATAATTCACCCCTCCACTTT. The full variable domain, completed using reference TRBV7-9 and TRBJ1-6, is DTGVSQNPRHKITKRGQNVTFRCDPISEHNRLYWYRQTLGQGPEFLTYFQNEAQLEKSRLLSDRFSAERPKGSFSTLEIQRTEQGDSAMYLCASSYGGGTYNSPLHFGNGTRLTVT.

The CDR3 DNA sequence: TGCAGCGTTGAAGAAGAAGGGAATATAAGCTACACCTTC. Translation: CSVEEEGNISYTF. The rearrangement links TRBV29-1 to TRBJ1-2; D not resolved. This CDR3 region has 13 residues. Trimming took 0 bases from V and 9 from J, leaving 14 bases between them. Per the germline V gene, CDR1 is SQVTM and CDR2 is ANQGSEA.

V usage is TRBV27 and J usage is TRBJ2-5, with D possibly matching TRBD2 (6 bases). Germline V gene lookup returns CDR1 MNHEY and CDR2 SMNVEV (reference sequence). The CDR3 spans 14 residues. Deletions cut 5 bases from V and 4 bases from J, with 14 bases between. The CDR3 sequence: CASSPHPLAETQYF. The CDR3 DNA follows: TGTGCCAGCAGTCCACACCCACTAGCAGAGACCCAGTACTTC.

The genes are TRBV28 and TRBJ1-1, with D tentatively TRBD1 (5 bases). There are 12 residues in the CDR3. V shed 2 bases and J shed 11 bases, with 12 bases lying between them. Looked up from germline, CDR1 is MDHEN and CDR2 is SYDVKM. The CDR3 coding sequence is TGTGCCAGCAGTTTAAGGGCCTCAGGGGCTTTCTTT. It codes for CASSLRASGAFF.

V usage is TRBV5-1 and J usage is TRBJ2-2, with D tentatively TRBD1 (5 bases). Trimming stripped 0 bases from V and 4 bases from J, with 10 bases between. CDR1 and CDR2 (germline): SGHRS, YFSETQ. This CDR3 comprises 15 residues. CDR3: CASSLEGVSTGELFF. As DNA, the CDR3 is TGCGCCAGCAGCTTGGAAGGGGTGAGCACCGGGGAGCTGTTTTTT. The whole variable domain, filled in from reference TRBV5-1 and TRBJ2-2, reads KAGVTQTPRYLIKTRGQQVTLSCSPISGHRSVSWYQQTPGQGLQFLFEYFSETQRNKGNFPGRFSGRQFSNSRSEMNVSTLELGDSALYLCASSLEGVSTGELFFGEGSRLTVL.

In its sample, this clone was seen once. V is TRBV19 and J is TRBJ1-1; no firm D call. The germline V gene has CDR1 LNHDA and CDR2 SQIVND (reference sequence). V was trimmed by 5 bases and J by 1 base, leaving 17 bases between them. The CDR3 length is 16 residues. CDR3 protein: CASSSGALRANTEAFF. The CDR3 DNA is TGTGCCAGTAGTTCCGGCGCCCTGCGGGCGAACACTGAAGCTTTCTTT.

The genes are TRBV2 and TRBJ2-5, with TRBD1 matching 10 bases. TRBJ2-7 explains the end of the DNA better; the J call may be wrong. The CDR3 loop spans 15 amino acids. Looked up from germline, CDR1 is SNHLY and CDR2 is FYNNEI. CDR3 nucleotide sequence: TGTGCCAGCAGCCCCGGACAGGGGGGAACCTACGAGCAGTACTTC. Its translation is CASSPGQGGTYEQYF.

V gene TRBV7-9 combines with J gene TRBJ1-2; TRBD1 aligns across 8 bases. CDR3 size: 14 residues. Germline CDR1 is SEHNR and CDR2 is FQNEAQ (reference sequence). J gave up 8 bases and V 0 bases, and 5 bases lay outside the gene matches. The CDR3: CASSLAPGQAGYTF. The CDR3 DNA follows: TGTGCCAGCAGCTTAGCGCCGGGACAGGCCGGCTACACCTTC.

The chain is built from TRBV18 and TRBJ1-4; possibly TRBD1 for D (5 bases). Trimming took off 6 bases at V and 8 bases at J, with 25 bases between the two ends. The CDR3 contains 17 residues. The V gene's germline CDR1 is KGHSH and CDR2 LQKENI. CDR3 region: CASSRGRRDHGDEKLFF. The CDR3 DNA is TGTGCCAGCTCGCGCGGTCGCCGGGACCACGGGGACGAAAAACTGTTTTTT.

CDR3: CASSPVTGGYTF. DNA for the CDR3: TGTGCCAGCTCACCCGTTACAGGCGGCTACACCTTC. The rearrangement links TRBV18 to TRBJ1-2; TRBD1 is a possible D gene (5 bases). Trimming removed 3 bases from V and 8 bases from J, with 10 bases in between. The CDR3 is 12 amino acids. CDR1 and CDR2 from the germline V gene are KGHSH and LQKENI.

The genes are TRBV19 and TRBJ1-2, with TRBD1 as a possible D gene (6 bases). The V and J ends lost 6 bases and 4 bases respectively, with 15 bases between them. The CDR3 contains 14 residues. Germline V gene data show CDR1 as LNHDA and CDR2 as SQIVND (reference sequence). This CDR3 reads CASREQGGSYGYTF. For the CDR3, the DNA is TGTGCCAGTAGGGAACAGGGAGGGAGCTATGGCTACACCTTC.

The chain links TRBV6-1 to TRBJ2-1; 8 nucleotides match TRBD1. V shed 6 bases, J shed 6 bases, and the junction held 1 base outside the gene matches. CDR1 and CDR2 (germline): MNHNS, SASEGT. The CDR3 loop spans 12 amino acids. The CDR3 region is CASRDRGNEQFF. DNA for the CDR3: TGTGCCAGCAGAGACAGGGGCAATGAGCAGTTCTTC.

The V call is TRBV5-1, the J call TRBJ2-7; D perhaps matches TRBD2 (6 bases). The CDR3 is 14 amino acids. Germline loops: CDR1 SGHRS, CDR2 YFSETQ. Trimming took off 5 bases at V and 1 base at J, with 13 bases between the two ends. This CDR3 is CASSPGTPSYEQYF. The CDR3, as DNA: TGCGCCAGCAGTCCCGGGACTCCTTCCTACGAGCAGTACTTC.

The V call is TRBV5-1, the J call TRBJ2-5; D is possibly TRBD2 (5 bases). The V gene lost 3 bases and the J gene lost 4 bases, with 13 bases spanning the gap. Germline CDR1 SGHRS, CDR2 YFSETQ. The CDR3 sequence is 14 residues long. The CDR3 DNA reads TGCGCCAGCAGCTACCCGGGGTCAAGAGAGACCCAGTACTTC. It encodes CASSYPGSRETQYF.

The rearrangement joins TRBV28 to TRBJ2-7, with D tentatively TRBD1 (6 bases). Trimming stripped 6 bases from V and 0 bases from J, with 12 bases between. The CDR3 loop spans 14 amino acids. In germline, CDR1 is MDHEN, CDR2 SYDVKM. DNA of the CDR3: TGTGCCAGCAGAACCACAGGGAGCTCCTACGAGCAGTACTTC. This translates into CASRTTGSSYEQYF.